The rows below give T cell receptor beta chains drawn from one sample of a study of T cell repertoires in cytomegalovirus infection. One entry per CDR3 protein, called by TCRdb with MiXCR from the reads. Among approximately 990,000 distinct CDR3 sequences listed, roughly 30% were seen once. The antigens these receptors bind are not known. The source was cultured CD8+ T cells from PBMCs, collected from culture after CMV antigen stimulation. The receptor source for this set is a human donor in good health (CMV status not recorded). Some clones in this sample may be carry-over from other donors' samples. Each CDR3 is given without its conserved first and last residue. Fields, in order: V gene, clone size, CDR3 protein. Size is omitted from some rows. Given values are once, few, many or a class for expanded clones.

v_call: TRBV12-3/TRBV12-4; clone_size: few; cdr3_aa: ASSATGSAYEQY
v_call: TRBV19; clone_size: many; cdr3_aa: ASSPSKVGAETQY
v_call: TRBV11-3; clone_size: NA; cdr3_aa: ASSATAGGSSYNEQF
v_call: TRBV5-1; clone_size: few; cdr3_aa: ASSVGQYNEQF
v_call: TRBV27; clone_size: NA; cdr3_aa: ASSLPPSPGRGTGELF
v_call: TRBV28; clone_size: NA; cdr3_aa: ASSFTSTGGQPQH
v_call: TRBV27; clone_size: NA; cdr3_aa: ASSLGTGREKLF
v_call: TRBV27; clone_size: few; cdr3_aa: ASQGGVEQF
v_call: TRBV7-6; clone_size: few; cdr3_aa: ASRGTNSYNEQF
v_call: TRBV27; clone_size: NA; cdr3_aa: ASSYRNPHFSNQPQH
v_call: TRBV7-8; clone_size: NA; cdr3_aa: ASSQSGVTNEKLF
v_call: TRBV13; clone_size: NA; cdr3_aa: ASSSRQGGSRDSPLH
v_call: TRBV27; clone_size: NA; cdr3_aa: ASSYGGINQPQH
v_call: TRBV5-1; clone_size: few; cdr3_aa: ASSGRDREDTQY
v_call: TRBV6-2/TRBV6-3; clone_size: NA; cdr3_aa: ASSPTWGQGSNQPQH
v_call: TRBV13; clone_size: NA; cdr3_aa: ASSFSSGVARNIQY
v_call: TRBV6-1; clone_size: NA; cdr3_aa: ASSPTGQHNSNQPQH
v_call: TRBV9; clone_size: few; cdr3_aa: ASSPGSGGASGELF
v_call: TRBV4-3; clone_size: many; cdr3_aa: ASSQDPTRLDEQF
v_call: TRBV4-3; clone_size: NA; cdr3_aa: ASSRQGEWTGELF
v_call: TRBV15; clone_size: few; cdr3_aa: ATSRGGREDGYT
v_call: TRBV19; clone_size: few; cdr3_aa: AIRTGGAGGELF
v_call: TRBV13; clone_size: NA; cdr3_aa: ASSQSRGT
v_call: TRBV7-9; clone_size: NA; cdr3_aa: ASSPPGQGDEKLF
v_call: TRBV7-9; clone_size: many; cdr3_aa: ASSLDSGYT
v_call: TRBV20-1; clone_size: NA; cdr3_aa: SARDSTTGYT
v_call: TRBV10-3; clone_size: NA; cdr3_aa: AISESPGGYGYT
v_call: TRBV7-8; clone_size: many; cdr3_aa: ASSLDVGGGTEAF
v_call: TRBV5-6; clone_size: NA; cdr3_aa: ASSPSSGLPPSSTDTQY